This T cell receptor (beta chain) was identified during a study of T cell responses to AZD1222 COVID-19 vaccine. The data were produced by immunoSEQ multiplex PCR, yet TCRdb's version contains in-frame clones alone and is incomplete. Found here are fewer than 180,000 clones, about 95% of them singletons; the top ten hold over 1%. V was clipped by 3 bases and J by 1 base, with 6 bases between them. Germline CDR1 SGHAT, CDR2 FQNNGV. The CDR3 runs to 13 residues. The chain combines TRBV11-2 with TRBJ1-1; D gene unclear. This receptor was taken from an adult in good health. The specimen comprised peripheral blood, sampled on day 0 of AZD1222 vaccination. The CDR3 DNA reads as TGTGCCAGCAGCTTTGAGGGGAACACTGAAGCTTTCTTT. It translates to CASSFEGNTEAFF.